The present T cell receptor beta chain was sequenced within a study of PD-L1 blockade in urothelial cancer. The CDR3 contains 14 residues. CDR1 SGHNT and CDR2 YYREEE come from the germline V gene (reference sequence). The ends lost 4 bases at V and 5 bases at J; junction bases unmatched: 9. This clone showed up just a few times. The protocol was immunoSEQ multiplex PCR, while the TCRdb copy is restricted to in-frame clones and leaves out a portion. The repertoire has approximately 48,000 clones, approximately 85% of them found once; the top ten carry roughly a tenth. Noted time point: pretreatment peripheral blood. Diagnoses among patients were locally advanced or metastatic urothelial carcinoma.

V is TRBV5-4 and J is TRBJ2-7, with 7 bases that match TRBD2. The clonotype comes from a man aged 65-85 years with urothelial cancer. Sequencing used PBMCs, obtained around atezolizumab (anti-PD-L1) treatment. The CDR3, as DNA: TGTGCCAGCAGCCCTGGGAGGGGAGGCGACGAGCAGTACTTC. Residues: CASSPGRGGDEQYF.